The clone carrying this T cell receptor (beta chain) has just a few counts. Antigen: not known. The germline V gene has CDR1 KGHSH and CDR2 LQKENI. V dropped 3 bases and J dropped 7 bases, with 9 bases sitting between them. The CDR3 length is 12 residues. TCR beta rearrangements were amplified from peripheral blood genomic DNA. The data were obtained in a study of T cell repertoires in aging, cancer and after chemotherapy. Study-wide context: Repeat sampling of healthy donors over several months to years showed clear clonal overlap.

Multiplex touch-down PCR with TRB-A/B primers amplified rearranged V-D-J TRB sequences. TCRdb reprocessed the multiplex PCR reads with MiXCR, giving one entry per CDR3 protein. This repertoire shows about 8,000 distinct CDR3 sequences, about a third found once; its top ten account for approximately 3.9%. Notes on the study in general: Untreated cancer patients had significantly lower blood TCR diversity than age-matched healthy donors. Healthy donors lost TCR diversity with age mainly through richness, cancer patients through richness and evenness.

This clonotype originated in a human donor in good health. The chain couples TRBV18 to TRBJ1-1; D call uncertain. The sequenced material came from blood. Written as DNA, the CDR3 is TGTGCCAGCTCACCTGACTCGTATGAAGCTTTCTTT. Amino acids: CASSPDSYEAFF. The whole variable domain, filled in from reference TRBV18 and TRBJ1-1, reads NAGVMQNPRHLVRRRGQEARLRCSPMKGHSHVYWYRQLPEEGLKFMVYLQKENIIDESGMPKERFSAEFPKEGPSILRIQQVVRGDSAAYFCASSPDSYEAFFGQGTRLTVV.